A selection of T cell receptor beta chains follows, all from one sample in a study of blood T cell repertoires in COVID-19. Only in-frame clones appear in the TCRdb table, and some are missing; sequencing was by immunoSEQ multiplex PCR. The data contain 120,000 to 150,000 clones, roughly 80% of them seen just once; the ten biggest clones take up less than 9.5%. Source material: peripheral blood. Receptors originate from a human donor in a cohort sampled during active COVID-19. Each CDR3 is given with its conserved first and last residue. Each record gives: CDR3 protein, J gene, V gene, clone size. Clone size is stated in some rows and not others, as once, few, many or a class when expanded.

CSAEREETQYF TRBJ2-5 TRBV20-1 NA
CASSYRGSGNTIYF TRBJ1-3 TRBV7-2 few
CASSLGWTSGGPSSYEQYF TRBJ2-7 TRBV11-3 NA
CASRPKDRFNTEAFF TRBJ1-1 TRBV19 NA
CASSQVIQGSNEKLFF TRBJ1-4 TRBV4-2 NA
CATSREQGGITDTQYF TRBJ2-3 TRBV15 NA
CASSGTPREKNANTGELFF TRBJ2-2 TRBV9 NA
CASSPNPTVTEAFF TRBJ1-1 TRBV9 NA
CASRVSGGTEAFF TRBJ1-1 TRBV27 few
CASSLGLAQETQYF TRBJ2-5 TRBV7-9 NA
CASSYLHRGRDTEAFF TRBJ1-1 TRBV6-5 NA
CASSLWGAGSAKNIQYF TRBJ2-4 TRBV28 NA
CSVAGGMGDTEAFF TRBJ1-1 TRBV29-1 NA
CASSSVQGATYNEQFF TRBJ2-1 TRBV5-4 NA
CASSLRRESYEQYF TRBJ2-7 TRBV14 NA
CASSQAQTLYQETQYF TRBJ2-5 TRBV3-1/TRBV3-2 NA
CASSLGARDQPQHF TRBJ1-5 TRBV7-8 once
CASSRTSGGIYNEQFF TRBJ2-1 TRBV7-9 NA
CASSPYMKSYEQYF TRBJ2-7 TRBV9 NA
CASSYRVGQNTEAFF TRBJ1-1 TRBV5-4 few
CASSVQGQAGGPQHF TRBJ1-5 TRBV28 NA
CASSQVAETQYF TRBJ2-5 TRBV3-1/TRBV3-2 NA
CASSLTSGPYEQYF TRBJ2-7 TRBV2 once
CASSEPGEAFF TRBJ1-1 TRBV25-1 NA
CATSRRGGVRDTGELFF TRBJ2-2 TRBV15 NA
CASKVSDSSYDEQYF TRBJ2-7 TRBV3-1/TRBV3-2 NA
CASSLALTTPGYEQYF TRBJ2-7 TRBV5-5 few
CASSLVQGGETQYF TRBJ2-5 TRBV5-1 NA
CASSSAKTGKEAKLFF TRBJ1-4 TRBV5-4 NA
CASSPDRGPNQPQHF TRBJ1-5 TRBV11-2 NA
CASSLTRGLVNEQFF TRBJ2-1 TRBV7-3 NA
CASSRYRGPSSGNTIYF TRBJ1-3 TRBV14 NA